The present TCR beta chain was sequenced within a study of cytomegalovirus exposure and HLA in healthy donors. Primers for the PCR totalled 60 Vbeta and 13 Jbeta. Produced via immunoSEQ multiplex PCR; TCRdb's table is partial and in-frame only. The data hold 150,000 to 190,000 clones, with roughly four fifths observed a single time. This clone appeared once. Its antigen is unknown. Findings and caveats of the study: Reportedly, a later analysis found an Asian-associated ancestry cluster had fewer N-insertions than the roughly 700-donor mean. Researchers catalogued about 150 TCR beta chains as cytomegalovirus-associated. Presence/absence analyses assumed roughly uniform sequencing depth across donors, which may not hold.

The TCR sequence derives from a man between 18 and 35 years old in good health and CMV-seronegative. Sequencing was carried out using PBMCs.

Written as DNA, the CDR3 is TGTGCCAGCAGTGACTCCTCAGGTGGTAATGAGCAGTTCTTC. Protein sequence: CASSDSSGGNEQFF. The chain has TRBV6-4 and TRBJ2-1, with unresolved D. Trimming removed 0 bases at V and 7 bases at J, with 10 bases between. CDR1 MRHNA and CDR2 SNTAGT come from the germline V gene. There are 14 residues in the CDR3.